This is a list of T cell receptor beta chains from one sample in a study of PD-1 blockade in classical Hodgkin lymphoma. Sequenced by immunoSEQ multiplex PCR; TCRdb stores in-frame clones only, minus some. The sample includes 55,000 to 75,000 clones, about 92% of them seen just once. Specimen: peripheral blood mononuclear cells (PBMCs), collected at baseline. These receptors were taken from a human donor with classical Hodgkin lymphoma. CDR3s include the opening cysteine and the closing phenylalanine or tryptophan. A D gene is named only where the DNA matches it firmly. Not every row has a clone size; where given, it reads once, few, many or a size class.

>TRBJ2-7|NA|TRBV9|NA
TGTGCCAGCAGCGAGTTTCAGGGATCGCTAACCTACGAGCAGTACTTC
CASSEFQGSLTYEQYF
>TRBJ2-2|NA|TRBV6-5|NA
TGTGCCAGCAGGGAGGGGTACGCCGGGGAGCTGTTTTTT
CASREGYAGELFF
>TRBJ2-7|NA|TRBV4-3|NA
TGCGCCAGCAGCCAAGATGGGTTCGGGACGGGACCCTACGAGCAGTACTTC
CASSQDGFGTGPYEQYF
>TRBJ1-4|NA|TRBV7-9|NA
TGTGCCAGCAGCCCATCCGGATTTAATGAAAAACTGTTTTTT
CASSPSGFNEKLFF
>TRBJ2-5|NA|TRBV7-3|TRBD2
TGTGCCAGCAGCTTCGCGGGGGGAGAGACCCAGTACTTC
CASSFAGGETQYF
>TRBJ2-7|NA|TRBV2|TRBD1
TGTGCCAGCAGTGTGGACAGGGGCCGGGTAGAGCAGTACTTC
CASSVDRGRVEQYF
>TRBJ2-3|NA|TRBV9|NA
TGTGCCAGCAGCGTGGGGGGGCTAGCGATCAGAGGCACAGATACGCAGTATTTT
CASSVGGLAIRGTDTQYF
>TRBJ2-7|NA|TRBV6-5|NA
TGTGCCAGCAGTTCGCAGGGTGCGGAGAACGAGCAGTACTTC
CASSSQGAENEQYF
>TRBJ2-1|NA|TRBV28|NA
TGTGCCAGCAGTACTGGTCTTCGAGAGCAGTTCTTC
CASSTGLREQFF
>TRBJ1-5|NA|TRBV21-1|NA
TGTGCCAGCAGCAACCTCGAAAATTTGTGCAGGGGAGAGGATCAGCCCCAGCATTTT
CASSNLENLCRGEDQPQHF
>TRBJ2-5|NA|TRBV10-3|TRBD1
TGTGCCATCAGCATGACAGGGATCGGAGAGACCCAGTACTTC
CAISMTGIGETQYF
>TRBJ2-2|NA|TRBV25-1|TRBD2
TGTGCCAGCAGTTGGACTAGCGGGGGAGTCGGGGAGCTGTTTTTT
CASSWTSGGVGELFF
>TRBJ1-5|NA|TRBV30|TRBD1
TGTGCCTATAACCGGGACAGCTACGCCAATCAGCCCCAGCATTTT
CAYNRDSYANQPQHF
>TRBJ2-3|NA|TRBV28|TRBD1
TGTGCCAGCAGTTTCCGCACAGGGGGTCGATCTGATACGCAGTATTTT
CASSFRTGGRSDTQYF
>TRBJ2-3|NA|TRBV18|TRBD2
TGTGCCAGCTCACCATTCGACCAGGGTAGCGGGAGCACAGATACGCAGTATTTT
CASSPFDQGSGSTDTQYF
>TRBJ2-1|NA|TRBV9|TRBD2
TGTGCCAGCAGCCAACGGACTAGCGTCATCAATGAGCAGTTCTTC
CASSQRTSVINEQFF
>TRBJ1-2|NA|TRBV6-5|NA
TGTGCCAGCAGCCTGGACATAGGCTATGGCTACACCTTC
CASSLDIGYGYTF
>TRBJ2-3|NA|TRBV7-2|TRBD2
TGTGCCAGCAGCTCCACCCCTGGGACTAGTCCAGGGGATACGCAGTATTTT
CASSSTPGTSPGDTQYF
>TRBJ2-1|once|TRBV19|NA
TGTGCCAGTAGTATATCGGGTCGGGAGTACCGGTTCTTC
CASSISGREYRFF
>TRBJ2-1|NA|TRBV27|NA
TGTGCCAGCAGTCCAGGCGTGGGGGGGACAAATGAGCAGTTCTTC
CASSPGVGGTNEQFF
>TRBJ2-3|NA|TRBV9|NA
TGTGCCAGCAGCGGAGGGGGAGGGGGTAGCACAGATACGCAGTATTTT
CASSGGGGGSTDTQYF
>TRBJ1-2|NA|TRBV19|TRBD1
TGTGCCAGTAGTATAGAAGGGACAGCCTATGGCTACACCTTC
CASSIEGTAYGYTF
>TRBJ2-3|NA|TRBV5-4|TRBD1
TGTGCCAGCAGCGCTCAGGGGGAGACCACAGATACGCAGTATTTT
CASSAQGETTDTQYF
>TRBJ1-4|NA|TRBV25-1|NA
TGTGCCAGCAGTGAAGAAGGGAAAACTAATGAAAAACTGTTTTTT
CASSEEGKTNEKLFF
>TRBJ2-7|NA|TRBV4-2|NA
TGTGCCAGCAGCCAAGATATTAAGGAGGGCTCCGAGCAGTACTTC
CASSQDIKEGSEQYF
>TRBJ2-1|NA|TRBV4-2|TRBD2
TGTGCCAGCAGCCACCCAACTAGCGGGGGGGCCTATGAGCAGTTCTTC
CASSHPTSGGAYEQFF
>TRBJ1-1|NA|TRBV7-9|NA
TGTGCCAGCAGCACCTCGGGGGGGACTGAAGCTTTCTTT
CASSTSGGTEAFF
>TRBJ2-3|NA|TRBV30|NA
TGTGCCTGGAGTGTAATTGATACGCAGTATTTT
CAWSVIDTQYF
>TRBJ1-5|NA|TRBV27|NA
TGTGCCAGCAGTCGCAGGGGTCACAATCAGCCCCAGCATTTT
CASSRRGHNQPQHF
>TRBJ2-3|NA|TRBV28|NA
TGTGCCAGCAGCTTCCAGGTCGGGGACACAGATACGCAGTATTTT
CASSFQVGDTDTQYF
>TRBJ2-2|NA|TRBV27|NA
TGTGCCAGCCGGAGTACCGGGGAGCTGTTTTTT
CASRSTGELFF
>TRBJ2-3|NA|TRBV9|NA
TGTGCCAGCAGCGTGGTCGGAGGTACCACAGATACGCAGTATTTT
CASSVVGGTTDTQYF
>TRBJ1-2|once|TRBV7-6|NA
TGTGCCAGCAGCTTAGATCAGGGGCAAGGCTACACCTTC
CASSLDQGQGYTF
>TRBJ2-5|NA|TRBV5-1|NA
TGCGCCAGCAGCTCGCAGGGCAACCAAGAGACCCAGTACTTC
CASSSQGNQETQYF
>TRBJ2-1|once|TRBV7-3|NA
TGTGCCAGCAGCTCGTTTTCGGCTAGCACCTACAATGAGCAGTTCTTC
CASSSFSASTYNEQFF
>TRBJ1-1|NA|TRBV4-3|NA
TGCGCCAGCAGCCAAGCCGTCCTGAACACTGAAGCTTTCTTT
CASSQAVLNTEAFF
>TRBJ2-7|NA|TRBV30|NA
TGTGCCTGGAGACGCCGCAGGGGGGCGTACTACGAGCAGTACTTC
CAWRRRRGAYYEQYF
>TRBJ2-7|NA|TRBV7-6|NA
TGTGCCAGCAGCTTAGTCGGCTACTACGAGCAGTACTTC
CASSLVGYYEQYF
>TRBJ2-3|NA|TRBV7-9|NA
TGTGCCAGCAGCTTACACGGGAGCACAGATACGCAGTATTTT
CASSLHGSTDTQYF
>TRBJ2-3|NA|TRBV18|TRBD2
TGTGCCAGCTCTACCAGCGGGGGCCCAGATACGCAGTATTTT
CASSTSGGPDTQYF
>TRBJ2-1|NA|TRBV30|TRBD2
TGTGCCTGGAAGGTGACTAGCGGGGACACCTACAATGAGCAGTTCTTC
CAWKVTSGDTYNEQFF
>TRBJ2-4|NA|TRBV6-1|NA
TGTGCCAGCAGTGACTGGCCATTAAAAAACATTCAGTACTTC
CASSDWPLKNIQYF
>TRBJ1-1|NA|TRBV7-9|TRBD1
TGTGCCAGCAGGCCAGGACAGGGGAACACTGAAGCTTTCTTT
CASRPGQGNTEAFF
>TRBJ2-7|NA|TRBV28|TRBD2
TGTGCCAGCAGTTTCCTAGCGGGAAACTACGAGCAGTACTTC
CASSFLAGNYEQYF
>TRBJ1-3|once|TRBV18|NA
TGTGCCAGCTCACCGAGGTCCGACAGTACTTATGGAAACACCATATATTTT
CASSPRSDSTYGNTIYF
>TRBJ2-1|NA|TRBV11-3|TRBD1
TGTGCCAGCAGCGGTGGGACAGCCAATGAGCAGTTCTTC
CASSGGTANEQFF
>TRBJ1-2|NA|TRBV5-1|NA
TGCGCCAGCAGCTTGGCCGGGTCCTATGGCTACACCTTC
CASSLAGSYGYTF
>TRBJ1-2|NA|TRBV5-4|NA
TGTGCCAGCAGCCGAAGAACCACCGGGACGGTCTATGGCTACACCTTC
CASSRRTTGTVYGYTF
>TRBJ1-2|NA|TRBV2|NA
TGTGCCAGCATGTCCTATGGCTACACCTTC
CASMSYGYTF
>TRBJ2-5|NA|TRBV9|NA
TGTGCCAGCAGCGTAGGGGGAGAGACCCAGTACTTC
CASSVGGETQYF
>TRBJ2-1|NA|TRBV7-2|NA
TGTGCCAGCAGCTCACCCACTCGCGTCAGGAATGAGCAGTTCTTC
CASSSPTRVRNEQFF
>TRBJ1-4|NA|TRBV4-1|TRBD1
TGCGCCAGCAGCCTAGGACAGGTTCCAAATGAAAAACTGTTTTTT
CASSLGQVPNEKLFF
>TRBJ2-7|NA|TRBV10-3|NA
TGTGCCATCAGTGAGCCTAAACTTTCCTCCTACGAGCAGTACTTC
CAISEPKLSSYEQYF
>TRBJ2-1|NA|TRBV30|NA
TGTGCCTGGAGTCCAACTTGGGATGAGCAGTTCTTC
CAWSPTWDEQFF
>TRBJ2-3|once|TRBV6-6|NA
TGTGCCAGCAGTTACGCGGGGTTCGGGACAGATACGCAGTATTTT
CASSYAGFGTDTQYF